This passage covers 22 T cell receptor beta chains from one sample sequenced in a study of blood T cell repertoires in COVID-19. The assay was immunoSEQ multiplex PCR, and TCRdb's table has in-frame clones only and misses some. Of roughly 190,000 clones in the sample, more than 75% are singletons; the top ten hold 8.5% to 10%. Sequencing was carried out using peripheral blood. The origin of the receptors is a woman between 45 and 65 years old with active or convalescent COVID-19.

V and J are TRBV7-2 and TRBJ2-3, with 11 bases lining up with TRBD2. With V trimmed by 2 bases and J by 0 bases, 4 bases remained unmatched. CDR3 length: 17 amino acids. Germline V gives CDR1 SGHTA, CDR2 FQGNSA. CDR3 sequence (DNA): TGTGCCAGCAGCTTATCTAGCGGGGGGACTAGCACAGATACGCAGTATTTT. Its protein product is CASSLSSGGTSTDTQYF. The full variable domain, its missing parts supplied by reference TRBV7-2 and TRBJ2-3, is GAGVSQSPSNKVTEKGKDVELRCDPISGHTALYWYRQSLGQGLEFLIYFQGNSAPDKSGLPSDRFSAERTGGSVSTLTIQRTQQEDSAVYLCASSLSSGGTSTDTQYFGPGTRLTVL.

The table lists this clone with a count of one. The V call is TRBV7-9, the J call TRBJ2-5; 11 positions agree with TRBD1. Unmatched junction bases numbered 12, after V lost 7 bases and J lost 2 bases. This CDR3 is built from 17 residues. The germline V gene has CDR1 SEHNR and CDR2 FQNEAQ (reference sequence). CDR3 residues: CASTKAGTGGIQETQYF. DNA of the CDR3: TGTGCCAGCACCAAAGCGGGGACAGGGGGGATTCAAGAGACCCAGTACTTC.

The chain carries TRBV4-2 and TRBJ1-6; no definite D call. CDR1 and CDR2 from the germline V gene are LGHNA and YNFKEQ. V was shortened by 5 bases and J by 7 bases, with 21 bases between the two germline ends. This CDR3 is built from 17 residues. CDR3 sequence: CASSSRSRPGENSPLHF. CDR3 sequence (DNA): TGTGCCAGCAGCTCGAGGTCCCGGCCTGGCGAGAATTCACCCCTCCACTTT.

This clone was seen only a few times. The chain uses TRBV7-2 and TRBJ2-7, with 10 bases that match TRBD2. The CDR3 extends over 16 amino acids. Trimming removed 0 bases from V and 7 bases from J; junction bases left unmatched: 9. Germline V gene lookup returns CDR1 SGHTA and CDR2 FQGNSA. In DNA, the CDR3 is TGTGCCAGCAGCTTAGCCCGAGCGGGGGGGCCGAGGGAGCAGTACTTC. Translated: CASSLARAGGPREQYF.

This CDR3 is CASSLPGGEEKLFF. In DNA, the CDR3 is TGTGCCAGCAGTTTACCAGGGGGTGAGGAAAAACTGTTTTTT. This sequence joins TRBV28 and TRBJ1-4, with 7 bases lining up with TRBD1. Trimming took 2 bases from V and 8 from J; bases not matched to a gene: 5. Germline values: CDR1 MDHEN, CDR2 SYDVKM. The CDR3 sequence is 14 residues long.

The rearrangement links TRBV7-2 to TRBJ2-2, with TRBD2 as a possible D gene (6 bases). Per the germline V gene, CDR1 is SGHTA and CDR2 is FQGNSA. The V gene lost 6 bases and the J gene lost 0 bases, with 14 bases spanning the gap. The CDR3 totals 16 residues. For the CDR3, the DNA is TGTGCCAGCAGTCTAAAGCGGGCCGCGAACACCGGGGAGCTGTTTTTT. This translates into CASSLKRAANTGELFF.

V and J are TRBV27 and TRBJ2-2, with 9 bases matching TRBD1. In germline, CDR1 is MNHEY, CDR2 SMNVEV (reference sequence). J lost 5 bases, V lost 0 bases, and 1 base had no gene match. This CDR3 has 15 amino acids. The CDR3: CASSLSGTGTGELFF. The CDR3, as DNA: TGTGCCAGCAGTTTATCCGGGACAGGGACCGGGGAGCTGTTTTTT.

This clone has more than one count but fewer than ten. This chain connects TRBV28 to TRBJ1-4, with D possibly TRBD1 on 5 matching bases. V lost 11 bases, J lost 0 bases, and 13 bases lay in between. Germline CDR1 and CDR2: MDHEN and SYDVKM. The CDR3 contains 14 residues. The CDR3 region is CASGGESTNEKLFF. DNA of the CDR3: TGTGCCTCGGGGGGAGAATCAACTAATGAAAAACTGTTTTTT.

This clone came up once. This sequence joins TRBV18 and TRBJ1-3, with 7 bases fitting TRBD1. Germline V CDR1 and CDR2: KGHSH, LQKENI. V gave up 4 bases and J gave up 4 bases; unmatched junction bases: 4. This CDR3 has 14 residues. The CDR3 region is CASSRDRVGNTIYF. The CDR3 region has the DNA TGTGCCAGCTCACGGGACAGAGTAGGAAACACCATATATTTT.

This chain connects TRBV21-1 to TRBJ2-3; TRBD1 is the table's D call, not checked against the DNA. TRBV21-1 is described as a pseudogene. This CDR3 is built from 15 residues. The CDR3 loop reads CASTNLASSTDTQYF. The CDR3 DNA reads TGTGCCAGCACCAACTTGGCCTCTAGCACAGATACGCAGTATTTT.

The chain combines TRBV4-3 with TRBJ1-2; D perhaps matches TRBD1 (5 bases). The germline V gene encodes CDR1 LGHNA and CDR2 YSLEER. V was shortened by 2 bases and J by 0 bases, with 10 bases between the two germline ends. This CDR3 region has 15 residues. CDR3 amino acids: CASSQLQGTNYGYTF. CDR3 coding DNA: TGCGCCAGCAGCCAACTTCAGGGAACTAACTATGGCTACACCTTC.

The chain employs TRBV7-2 and TRBJ2-7; D is uncertain. The CDR3 has 15 amino acids. The germline V and J ends were trimmed by 5 bases and 3 bases, with 17 bases remaining between them. CDR1 and CDR2 (germline): SGHTA, FQGNSA. CDR3 bases: TGTGCCAGCAGCCCCCGCCCGACAAGCTTCTACGAGCAGTACTTC. Residues: CASSPRPTSFYEQYF. Full variable domain (rest looked up from reference TRBV7-2 and TRBJ2-7): GAGVSQSPSNKVTEKGKDVELRCDPISGHTALYWYRQSLGQGLEFLIYFQGNSAPDKSGLPSDRFSAERTGGSVSTLTIQRTQQEDSAVYLCASSPRPTSFYEQYFGPGTRLTVT.

The rearrangement uses TRBV7-6 and TRBJ2-5; TRBD2 might be the D (5 bases). This CDR3 is 12 amino acids long. CDR1 is SGHVS, CDR2 FNYEAQ, per germline. V dropped 7 bases and J dropped 3 bases, with 9 bases sitting between them. In DNA, the CDR3 is TGTGCCAGCAAAGCCGGGGAAGAGACCCAGTACTTC. It codes for CASKAGEETQYF.

The V and J genes are TRBV28 and TRBJ1-4; possible D gene TRBD1, 5 bases. The CDR3 covers 16 residues. V lost 6 bases and J lost 0, with 14 bases in between. The germline V gene encodes CDR1 MDHEN and CDR2 SYDVKM. The DNA for the CDR3 is TGTGCCAGCAGCACAGGCCCTCCGGCAACTAATGAAAAACTGTTTTTT. This codes for CASSTGPPATNEKLFF.

The chain recombines TRBV4-3 with TRBJ1-2; D possibly corresponds to TRBD1 (5 bases). The CDR3 has 14 residues. V lost 4 bases and J 5 bases, leaving 14 bases between the germline ends. Germline V gives CDR1 LGHNA, CDR2 YSLEER. For the CDR3, the DNA is TGCGCCAGCAGCCCCCAGACAGAATTTTATGGCTACACCTTC. Its protein is CASSPQTEFYGYTF.

The chain links TRBV25-1 to TRBJ2-2; a weak D match, TRBD2 (5 bases). The germline gives CDR1 MGHDK, CDR2 SYGVNS. This CDR3 has 13 residues. Trimming took off 6 bases at V and 2 bases at J, with 7 bases between the two ends. CDR3 nucleotide sequence: TGTGCCAGCAGCGAGGGAAACACCGGGGAGCTGTTTTTT. This encodes CASSEGNTGELFF.

The V call is TRBV6-2 or TRBV6-3, the J call TRBJ2-7; TRBD2 agrees at 7 bases. The CDR3 is 15 residues long. Germline loops: CDR1 MNHEY, CDR2 SVGEGT. J lost 2 bases, V lost 2 bases, and 6 bases had no gene match. This chain's CDR3 is CASSYGTTTTYEQYF. The CDR3 bases are TGTGCCAGCAGTTACGGGACTACCACTACCTACGAGCAGTACTTC.

The rearrangement joins TRBV5-4 to TRBJ2-3; D perhaps matches TRBD1 (6 bases). Germline V gene sequence: CDR1 SGHNT, CDR2 YYREEE (reference sequence). The CDR3 has 14 residues. Trimming removed 4 bases from V and 2 bases from J, with 11 bases in between. CDR3 DNA sequence: TGTGCCAGCAGCCTAGGGGGACCCACAGATACGCAGTATTTT. Its protein is CASSLGGPTDTQYF.

The genes are TRBV27 and TRBJ2-2; TRBD2 aligns across 9 bases. CDR3 size: 15 residues. From germline, CDR1 is MNHEY and CDR2 SMNVEV (reference sequence). The junction had 2 bases not matched to a gene; V was cut back by 2 bases and J by 4 bases. CDR3 nucleotide sequence: TGTGCCAGCAGTTTAGGACTAGCGAGCACCGGGGAGCTGTTTTTT. It encodes CASSLGLASTGELFF.

The chain employs TRBV10-3 and TRBJ2-2, with 10 bases identical to TRBD2. The CDR3 has 13 amino acids. Germline loops: CDR1 ENHRY, CDR2 SYGVKD. J was trimmed by 7 bases and V by 10 bases; bases with no gene match: 6. CDR3: CANQRGGNGELFF. Written as DNA, the CDR3 is TGTGCCAATCAGCGGGGGGGCAACGGGGAGCTGTTTTTT.

The chain joins TRBV12-3 or TRBV12-4 to TRBJ2-1; D not certain. Trimming pared 6 bases from V and 8 bases from J, leaving 14 bases between. The CDR3 contains 13 residues. The CDR3 is CASRSPRADEQFF. CDR3 sequence (DNA): TGTGCCAGCAGATCGCCTAGAGCAGATGAGCAGTTCTTC.

This clone appeared a single time. The V gene is TRBV7-2, the J gene TRBJ1-1, with D possibly matching TRBD1 (5 bases). The CDR3 length is 13 residues. The V gene's germline CDR1 is SGHTA and CDR2 FQGNSA. V lost 0 bases to trimming and J lost 8 bases, with 10 bases between them. The CDR3 bases are TGTGCCAGCAGCTTAGCGCTGGGGGGAGAAGCTTTCTTT. Protein: CASSLALGGEAFF. Together with reference TRBV7-2 and TRBJ1-1, the CDR3 gives the full variable domain: GAGVSQSPSNKVTEKGKDVELRCDPISGHTALYWYRQSLGQGLEFLIYFQGNSAPDKSGLPSDRFSAERTGGSVSTLTIQRTQQEDSAVYLCASSLALGGEAFFGQGTRLTVV.